The entry that follows covers one TCR beta chain sequence. Its antigen remains unidentified. Compared with germline, one end of the junction differs, possibly owing to a read error. Using the deep immunoSEQ assay, multiplex PCR amplified TCR CDR3 regions from genomic DNA. For each cell subset, the extracted genomic DNA was distributed evenly across all wells of several immunoSEQ 96-well plates, and each plate served as one replicate. Each replicate PCR for unsorted PBMC received approximately 0.3 ug genomic DNA, equal to 30,000 to 35,000 T cell genomes. Genomic DNA from unsorted PBMC was sequenced over ten immunoSEQ deep assay plates. Purified libraries were measured with a Qubit 3.0 fluorometer, size-checked on a Bioanalyzer 2100, and measured again with the KAPA Library Quantification kit. A separate single-read 150-cycle Illumina NextSeq 550 flow cell was used to sequence each immunoSEQ 96-well plate. In the authors' own workflow: Because only junctional sequences without quality scores were contained in the immunoSEQ output, filtering matching that applied to full-length reads could not be performed. Sequences were annotated with PyIR, a Python wrapper for IgBLAST v1.9, using IMGT germline references to assign V/J genes and CDR3. Reads with weak V/J assignments (E-value above 1e-6), missing CDR3, stop codons, out-of-frame junctions, or ambiguous translated residues were removed. V3J clonotypes were defined as sequences sharing an identical inferred V gene, J gene, and CDR3 amino acid sequence. Percentage overlap between repertoires was computed as shared unique clonotypes divided by the size of the smaller repertoire. Repertoire richness was assessed with RTK rarefaction, the Chao1 estimator, and Recon v2.1 estimates of unobserved clonotypes. TCRdb carries this immuneACCESS record with in-frame sequences only. Its versions omit some clonotypes, under half of them owing to an unresolved V gene in the studies checked, with the rest unexplained. For V, J and clone size, that table is used; D and trimming come from the DNA. The sample contains hundreds of thousands of clones, roughly 72% of them found a single time. 12% of the sample rests with the top ten.

The data stem from a study of shared clonotypes between healthy human individuals (dated by TCRdb to the early 2020s). For context, the study as a whole: A couple of women and a few men aged 18 to 49 years were included in the cohort. To increase sequencing depth and limit assay-specific biases, TCR repertoire library preparation and sequencing were carried out by different laboratories using diverse techniques. The study deeply sequenced blood TCR repertoires of roughly five healthy adults to estimate repertoire size and the extent of clonotype sharing between individuals. Each donor's leukapheresis produced roughly between roughly 0.85 and 10 billion PBMCs. Study-level results and caveats: The small number of donors limited the genetic and exposure-history diversity represented. Pairwise subsampling led to the expectation that sequencing depth would affect the degree of clonotype sharing among donors. Sampling was restricted to blood, and TCR repertoires in tissues likely differ from the TCR repertoires found in blood.

The CDR3 measures 13 amino acids from cysteine to phenylalanine. CDR3 DNA is the only sequence kept; it has 39 bases, read in frame from the first base. CDR1 MNHNS and CDR2 SASEGT were looked up in the germline V gene. Donors were healthy HIV-negative adults with no recently reported acute infections or vaccinations. Only Caucasian adults living in Nashville, Tennessee, USA were represented among the donors. In the unsorted samples, 87 million or so PBMCs were counted, and genomic DNA was extracted using the QIAamp DNA Blood Mini kit. Blood was obtained by leukapheresis, after which PBMCs were separated by Ficoll-Histopaque density gradient centrifugation and cryopreserved in liquid nitrogen vapor phase.

The receptor comes from a woman in her thirties or forties in good health. Some clones in this sample may be carry-over from other donors' samples. In this chain, TRBV6-1 is recombined with TRBJ2-4; TRBD2 fits 11 bases in the junction. Sequenced input: PBMCs. CDR3 reads: CASSESGLAVLGF. The nucleotides are TGTGCCAGCAGTGAATCGGGACTAGCGGTTCTCGGATTC.